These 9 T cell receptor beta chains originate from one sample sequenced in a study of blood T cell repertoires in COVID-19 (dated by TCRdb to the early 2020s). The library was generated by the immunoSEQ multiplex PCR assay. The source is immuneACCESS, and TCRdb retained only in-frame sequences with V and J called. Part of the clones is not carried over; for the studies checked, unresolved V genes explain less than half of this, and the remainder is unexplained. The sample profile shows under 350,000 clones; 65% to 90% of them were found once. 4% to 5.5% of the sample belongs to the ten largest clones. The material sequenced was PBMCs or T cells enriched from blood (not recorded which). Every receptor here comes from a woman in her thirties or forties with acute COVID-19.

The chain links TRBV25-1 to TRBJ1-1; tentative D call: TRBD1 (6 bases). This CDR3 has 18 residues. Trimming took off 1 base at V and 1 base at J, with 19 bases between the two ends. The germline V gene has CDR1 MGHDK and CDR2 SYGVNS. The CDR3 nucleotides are TGTGCCAGCAGTGAATCCCCCCGAACCGGGACAACGAACACTGAAGCTTTCTTT. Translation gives CASSESPRTGTTNTEAFF.

The CDR3: CASSQEGPPGAWGGYTF. The CDR3 DNA is TGCGCCAGCAGCCAAGAAGGCCCGCCAGGGGCCTGGGGGGGCTACACCTTC. J is TRBJ1-2 and V is TRBV4-1, with D maybe TRBD1 (6 bases). With 0 bases removed from V and 8 bases from J, the gap between germline ends came to 22 bases. The germline V gene has CDR1 MGHRA and CDR2 YSYEKL. CDR3 length: 17 residues.

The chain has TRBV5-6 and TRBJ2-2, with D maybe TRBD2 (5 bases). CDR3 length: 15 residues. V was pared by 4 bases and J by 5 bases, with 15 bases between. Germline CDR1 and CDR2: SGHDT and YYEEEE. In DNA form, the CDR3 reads TGTGCCAGCAGCACTTACTCCCCGGGGACCGGGGAGCTGTTTTTT. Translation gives CASSTYSPGTGELFF.

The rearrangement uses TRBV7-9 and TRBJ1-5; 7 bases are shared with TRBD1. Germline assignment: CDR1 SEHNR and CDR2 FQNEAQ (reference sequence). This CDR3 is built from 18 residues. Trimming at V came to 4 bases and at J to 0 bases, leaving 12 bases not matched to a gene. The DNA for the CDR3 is TGTGCCAGCAGCTCCCCTGAAACAGGGACAGCTAGCAATCAGCCCCAGCATTTT. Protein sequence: CASSSPETGTASNQPQHF.

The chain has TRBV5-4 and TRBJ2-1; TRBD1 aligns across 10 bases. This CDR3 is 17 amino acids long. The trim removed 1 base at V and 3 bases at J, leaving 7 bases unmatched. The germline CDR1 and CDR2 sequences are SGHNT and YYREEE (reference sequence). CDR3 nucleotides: TGTGCCAGCAGCTTGCCCCCCCGGACAGGGGGCTACAATGAGCAGTTCTTC. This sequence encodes CASSLPPRTGGYNEQFF.

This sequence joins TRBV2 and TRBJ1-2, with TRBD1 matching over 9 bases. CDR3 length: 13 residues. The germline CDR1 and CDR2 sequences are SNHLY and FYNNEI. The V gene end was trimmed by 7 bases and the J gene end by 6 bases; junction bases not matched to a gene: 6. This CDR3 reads CASIPTGGDGYTF. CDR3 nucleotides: TGTGCCAGCATTCCGACAGGGGGTGATGGCTACACCTTC.

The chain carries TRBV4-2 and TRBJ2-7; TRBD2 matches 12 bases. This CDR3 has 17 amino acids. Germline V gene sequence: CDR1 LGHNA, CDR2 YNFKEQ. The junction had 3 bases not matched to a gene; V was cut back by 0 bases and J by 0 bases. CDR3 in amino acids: CASSQEGLAGPSYEQYF. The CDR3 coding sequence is TGTGCCAGCAGCCAAGAAGGACTAGCGGGGCCCTCCTACGAGCAGTACTTC.

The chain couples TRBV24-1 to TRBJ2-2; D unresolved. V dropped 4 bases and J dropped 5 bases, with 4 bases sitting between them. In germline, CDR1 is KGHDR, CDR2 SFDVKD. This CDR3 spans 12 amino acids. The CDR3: CATSERTGELFF. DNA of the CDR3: TGTGCCACCAGTGAGAGGACCGGGGAGCTGTTTTTT.

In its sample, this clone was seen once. The CDR3 region has the DNA TGTGCTAGTGGTTCCTTGAACACCGGGGAGCTGTTTTTT. It is translated as CASGSLNTGELFF. The chain combines TRBV12-5 with TRBJ2-2; D is unresolved. The V gene lost 4 bases and the J gene lost 1 base, with 4 bases spanning the gap. The germline V gene has CDR1 LGHNT and CDR2 FRNRAP. The CDR3 loop spans 13 amino acids.